A single sample gave rise to the 21 T cell receptor beta chains below, sequenced in a study of T cells after yellow fever vaccination (dated by TCRdb to between 2018 and 2020). The treatment or condition label, as the study defines it: live attenuated yellow fever vaccine strain. Preparation of the library involved 5' RACE. The sequencing machine was an Illumina HiSeq 2500. TCRdb reprocessed the public reads (quality trimming at Q25 with fastp, clone calling with MiXCR) and kept in-frame beta chains. Records with the same CDR3 protein are collapsed into one entry carrying the most frequent genes and DNA. Here the sample has about 63,000 distinct CDR3 sequences; less than 8.5% occur a single time. The leading ten clones occupy approximately 34% of the sample. The source material was CD8+ T cells sorted from PBMCs, sampled 15 days after the yellow fever booster vaccination. These receptors came from a man between 25 and 39 years old who received the YFV17D yellow fever vaccine.

In its sample, this clonotype was seen many times. The rearrangement uses TRBV12-3 or TRBV12-4 and TRBJ2-7, with D hard to call. CDR3 length: 12 residues. The V gene lost 6 bases and the J gene lost 4 bases, with 10 bases spanning the gap. CDR3 amino acids: CASSRSVYEQYF. For the CDR3, the DNA is TGTGCCAGCAGCCGTTCCGTTTACGAGCAGTACTTC.

This clonotype was detected many times. V usage is TRBV11-2 and J usage is TRBJ2-1; D gene ambiguous. Deletions cut 0 bases from V and 3 bases from J, with 6 bases between. Germline CDR1 SGHAT, CDR2 FQNNGV. This CDR3 has 14 residues. Here the CDR3 reads CASSLEGVYNEQFF. Written as DNA, the CDR3 is TGTGCCAGCAGCTTAGAGGGTGTCTACAATGAGCAGTTCTTC.

This clonotype was recorded many times. The rearrangement joins TRBV6-5 to TRBJ2-1; TRBD1 matches at 7 bases. Looked up from germline, CDR1 is MNHEY and CDR2 is SVGAGI. The length of the CDR3 is 15 residues. J lost 6 bases, V lost 2 bases, and 7 bases had no gene match. CDR3 amino acids: CASSYRDRGVNEQFF. CDR3 bases: TGTGCCAGCAGTTACCGGGACAGAGGAGTCAATGAGCAGTTCTTC.

Many counts were recorded for this clonotype. The chain combines TRBV20-1 with TRBJ2-7; TRBD1 matches at 7 bases. The germline V gene has CDR1 DFQATT and CDR2 SNEGSKA (reference sequence). CDR3 length equals 13 residues. J gave up 5 bases and V 6 bases, and 10 bases lay outside the gene matches. CDR3 residues: CSANGGQADEQYF. The CDR3 DNA is TGCAGTGCCAACGGCGGACAGGCCGACGAGCAGTACTTC.

This clonotype appeared many times. The chain is built from TRBV7-2 and TRBJ2-2; D is unresolved. Germline V gives CDR1 SGHTA, CDR2 FQGNSA. Deletions cut 7 bases from V and 5 bases from J, with 11 bases between. The CDR3 spans 13 residues. CDR3 protein: CASNRGVTGELFF. The DNA for the CDR3 is TGTGCCAGCAACCGCGGAGTAACCGGGGAGCTGTTTTTT.

This clonotype was found many times. The chain is built from TRBV27 and TRBJ2-7, with 9 bases lining up with TRBD1. CDR3 length equals 14 residues. CDR1 and CDR2 from the germline V gene are MNHEY and SMNVEV (reference sequence). The V and J ends lost 2 bases and 4 bases, in that order; junction bases with no gene match: 3. The CDR3 region is CASSLAQGAYEQYF. CDR3 DNA: TGTGCCAGCAGTTTAGCACAGGGGGCTTACGAGCAGTACTTC.

This clonotype was counted many times. V and J are TRBV6-6 and TRBJ2-7; D perhaps matches TRBD1 (5 bases). This CDR3 contains 11 residues. V gave up 7 bases and J gave up 10 bases, with 14 bases separating them. Per the germline V gene, CDR1 is MNHNY and CDR2 is SVGAGI (reference sequence). CDR3 sequence reads: CASISQGLQYF. DNA of the CDR3: TGTGCCAGCATCTCCCAGGGCCTACAGTACTTC.

This clonotype was seen more than once but under ten times. The chain uses TRBV18 and TRBJ1-1; D possibly corresponds to TRBD1 (5 bases). The CDR3 loop spans 13 amino acids. V was clipped by 2 bases and J by 5 bases, with 9 bases between them. Per the germline V gene, CDR1 is KGHSH and CDR2 is LQKENI. The CDR3 sequence: CASSPGGLTEAFF. The CDR3 coding sequence is TGTGCCAGCTCACCAGGGGGATTAACTGAAGCTTTCTTT.

This clonotype was counted ten times or more. CDR3 coding DNA: TGCGCCAGCAGCCAAGATAGTCAGGAGGGCACTGAAGCTTTCTTT. It codes for CASSQDSQEGTEAFF. The genes are TRBV4-3 and TRBJ1-1; D not resolved. Trimming pared 0 bases from V and 4 bases from J, leaving 12 bases between. The CDR3 is made up of 15 amino acids. The germline V gene has CDR1 LGHNA and CDR2 YSLEER.

Many counts were recorded for this clonotype. The V call is TRBV12-3 or TRBV12-4, the J call TRBJ2-3; TRBD2 matches 9 bases. CDR3 length: 14 residues. V dropped 9 bases and J dropped 3; count of bases not matched to a gene: 7. The CDR3 sequence is CASLAGPLTDTQYF. The CDR3 DNA follows: TGTGCCAGTCTAGCGGGGCCTCTGACAGATACGCAGTATTTT.

The CDR3 reads CASSLGTRTTGELFF. Here the CDR3 DNA reads TGTGCCAGCAGTTTAGGGACTAGGACCACCGGGGAGCTGTTTTTT. The chain has TRBV12-3 or TRBV12-4 and TRBJ2-2; 7 bases are shared with TRBD2. Unmatched junction bases numbered 3, after V lost 1 base and J lost 4 bases. The CDR3 contains 15 residues.

The chain carries TRBV20-1 and TRBJ2-3; D might be TRBD2 (6 bases). Germline CDR1 and CDR2: DFQATT and SNEGSKA (reference sequence). The CDR3 length is 13 residues. V was clipped by 4 bases and J by 3 bases, with 11 bases between them. CDR3 residues: CSANLASTDTQYF. DNA for the CDR3: TGCAGTGCTAATCTAGCGTCTACAGATACGCAGTATTTT.

As DNA, the CDR3 is TGTGCCAGCAGTCCCGGGTTGGATAGCGGGCCTTACAATGAGCAGTTCTTC. Its translation is CASSPGLDSGPYNEQFF. The chain recombines TRBV6-2 or TRBV6-3 with TRBJ2-1; TRBD2 matches at 7 bases. J lost 4 bases, V lost 5 bases, and 14 bases had no gene match. From germline, CDR1 is MNHEY and CDR2 SVGEGT. CDR3 length: 17 amino acids.

As regards this clonotype: A much more abundant neighbour one base away suggests this may be a read error. The J gene is TRBJ1-6, the V gene TRBV4-1; 7 bases align to TRBD1. Germline V CDR1 and CDR2: MGHRA, YSYEKL. The CDR3 totals 14 residues. The J segment lost 10 bases and the V segment lost 4 bases, leaving 7 bases of the junction unmatched. DNA of the CDR3: TGCGCCAGCAGCCCTGGGACAGAAAAATCACCCCTCCACTTT. It translates to CASSPGTEKSPLHF.

This clonotype was detected only a few times. The rearrangement joins TRBV28 to TRBJ1-4; 9 bases are a match to TRBD1. V lost 7 bases and J lost 3; bases outside the gene matches: 6. Per germline, CDR1 MDHEN and CDR2 SYDVKM. There are 15 residues in the CDR3. CDR3 amino acids: CASTPGTGPNEKLFF. The CDR3 nucleotides are TGTGCCAGCACCCCCGGGACAGGGCCTAATGAAAAACTGTTTTTT.

This clonotype was detected many times. The chain joins TRBV11-1 to TRBJ2-7; D may be TRBD1 or TRBD2 (6 bases each). CDR3 length equals 19 residues. Germline CDR1 SGHAT, CDR2 FQDESV (reference sequence). Trimming took off 1 base at V and 3 bases at J, with 25 bases between the two ends. In DNA form, the CDR3 reads TGTGCCAGCAGCTTAGAAGGGACACCCGGGACTGGGATAAACTACGAGCAGTACTTC. Translation: CASSLEGTPGTGINYEQYF.

This clonotype came up many times. V usage is TRBV20-1 and J usage is TRBJ2-7; D is undetermined. V was clipped by 1 base and J by 1 base, with 14 bases between them. Germline-derived CDR1 and CDR2 are DFQATT and SNEGSKA (reference sequence). This CDR3 comprises 15 residues. The chain's CDR3 is CSARVSSAPSYEQYF. The CDR3 DNA reads as TGCAGTGCTAGAGTCTCCAGCGCTCCTTCCTACGAGCAGTACTTC.

This clonotype was counted at least ten times. For the CDR3, the DNA is TGCGCCAGCAGCCCCGGGGGGGCGGGCAATCAGCCCCAGCATTTT. Translating gives CASSPGGAGNQPQHF. The V call is TRBV5-1, the J call TRBJ1-5, with a tentative D call TRBD1 (6 bases). There are 15 residues in the CDR3. Trimming stripped 4 bases from V and 2 bases from J, with 13 bases between. Germline CDR1 is SGHRS and CDR2 is YFSETQ.

This clonotype was counted many times. The J gene is TRBJ2-7, the V gene TRBV7-2, with TRBD2 matching 12 bases. This CDR3 contains 15 residues. With V trimmed by 2 bases and J by 5 bases, 4 bases remained unmatched. CDR1 is SGHTA, CDR2 FQGNSA, per germline. The CDR3 nucleotides are TGTGCCAGCAGCTTATTGACTAGCGGGAGCCACGAGCAGTACTTC. It encodes CASSLLTSGSHEQYF.

This clonotype was observed many times. This rearrangement joins TRBV9 to TRBJ2-7, with 11 bases matching TRBD2. V was pared by 4 bases and J by 2 bases, with 2 bases of the junction left unmatched. This CDR3 is built from 14 residues. From germline, CDR1 is SGDLS and CDR2 YYNGEE. This CDR3 is CASSPGLAAYEQYF. The CDR3 bases are TGTGCCAGCAGCCCGGGACTAGCGGCCTACGAGCAGTACTTC.

This clonotype was counted many times. The gene calls are TRBV20-1 and TRBJ2-3, with a possible D match to TRBD1 (5 bases). From germline, CDR1 is DFQATT and CDR2 SNEGSKA (reference sequence). Trimming left V 3 bases short and J 4 bases short, with 20 bases between. CDR3 length equals 16 residues. Written as DNA, the CDR3 is TGCAGTGCTAGTCCCCAGACAGTTACCAGCCCAGATACGCAGTATTTT. Its protein is CSASPQTVTSPDTQYF.